This record covers a single TCR beta chain. The antigen is undetermined. The V gene lost 5 bases and the J gene lost 8 bases, with 12 bases spanning the gap. The germline V gene encodes CDR1 DFQATT and CDR2 SNEGSKA (reference sequence). The CDR3 is 11 residues long. TCRdb's copy holds only in-frame clones and misses some; the assay was immunoSEQ multiplex PCR. This sample carries approximately 160,000 clones, around 90% of them seen once, and the ten largest clones take about 2.9%. These data come from a study of cytomegalovirus exposure and HLA in healthy donors. Whole-study findings and limits: Usually a TCR sequence was rare, but some public TCRs were found in many donors. Later, an analysis found that TCR clusters from the first cohort tended to co-occur in the 95 to 150 validation repertoires. Investigators reported approximately 150 TCR beta chains as tied to cytomegalovirus.

This receptor was obtained from a woman aged 18-30 years in good health and CMV-seropositive. Material for sequencing was PBMCs. The genes are TRBV20-1 and TRBJ1-2; D call uncertain. This CDR3 is CSAPGYGGYTF. The CDR3, as DNA: TGCAGTGCTCCTGGGTACGGGGGCTACACCTTC.